The clone carrying this T cell receptor (beta chain) was seen more than once but under ten times. Its antigen is unknown. The sample is drawn from a study of cytomegalovirus exposure and HLA in healthy donors. V lost 4 bases to trimming and J lost 6 bases, with 10 bases between them. The CDR3 sequence is 12 residues long. Germline V CDR1 and CDR2: SGHNT, YYREEE (reference sequence). Primers included in the PCR were 60 Vbeta and 13 Jbeta primers. Clones were sequenced by immunoSEQ multiplex PCR, and TCRdb holds only the in-frame ones, with some missing. This sample has around 140,000 clones, with approximately 60% found just once. Notes on the study in general: Cytomegalovirus association was assigned to some 160 TCR beta chains. The classifier was said to identify cytomegalovirus status with high specificity and sensitivity.

Sequencing was performed on PBMCs. The J gene is TRBJ1-2, the V gene TRBV5-4, with a possible D match to TRBD1 (5 bases). The source is a woman aged 40 to 49 in good health and CMV-seronegative. The CDR3 coding sequence is TGTGCCAGCAGCGGGAGGGGCGATGGCTACACCTTC. Translating it yields CASSGRGDGYTF.